These T cell receptor beta chains were read from a single sample in a study of blood T cell repertoires in COVID-19. Using immunoSEQ multiplex PCR, the repertoire was profiled, and TCRdb retains in-frame clones only, with some absent. The table records about 210,000 clones, about 88% of them present only once. The sequenced sample was peripheral blood. The receptors were gathered from an elderly woman with acute or convalescent COVID-19. CDR3s include the opening cysteine and the closing phenylalanine or tryptophan.

>TRBV10-3
CAIIPDSNTEAFF
>TRBV19
CASSWRSDEKLFF
>TRBV28
CASSRGGAYNSPLHF
>TRBV28
CASSLDRVYRNTIYF
>TRBV10-3
CAINAGSGYTF
>TRBV28
CASSARQGSYNEQFF
>TRBV5-1
CASSAGTSGSGDEQFF
>TRBV18
CASSPLGGTGGDQPQHF
>TRBV19
CASSSREGDEKLFF
>TRBV28
CASSRGSGVYNEQFF
>TRBV5-1
CASGALRDSSGNQPQHF
>TRBV18
CASSPTGGGTEAFF
>TRBV5-1
CASSLSRGADTGELFF
>TRBV3-1/TRBV3-2
CASSVRQGGEKLFF
>TRBV5-1
CASSSFRTSGGNSNEQFF
>TRBV6-2/TRBV6-3
CASSYGRIAGVPHEQYF
>TRBV29-1
CSVGRGVVAGELFF
>TRBV5-1
CASTAGTAGNTIYF
>TRBV28
CASSLTRTRGQDGLFF
>TRBV19
CASRPGLPNTEAFF
>TRBV9
CASSVDPGLYNEQFF
>TRBV6-5
CASRDPSGSTGELFF
>TRBV7-3
CASSLIRGTF
>TRBV18
CASSEDLNTEAFF
>TRBV18
CASSLFLGDSHSETQYF
>TRBV23-1
CASAYRGTIEAFF
>TRBV7-2
CASSLVKTSGRGNKYF
>TRBV7-9
CASSWQEGSEEQYF
>TRBV27
CASSFSGREVYEQYF
>TRBV30
CAWSEGQGDQPQHF
>TRBV12-3/TRBV12-4
CASTATGGGGYTF
>TRBV19
CASSIRWTGGDYGYTF
>TRBV30
CAWSLYQTNRGLGTEAFF
>TRBV5-1
CASSLGYGSTDTQYF
>TRBV10-3
CAISHVAGGTYSYNEQFF
>TRBV3-1/TRBV3-2
CASSRDSSGNSPLHF
>TRBV7-9
CASSPGRGVSYEQYF
>TRBV3-1/TRBV3-2
CASSLQVHEQYF
>TRBV5-1
CASHREGTEAFF
>TRBV11-2
CASSRRLAGDSDEQFF
>TRBV5-4
CASSFSGTGANVLTF
>TRBV24-1
CATSDGQGLNQPQHF
>TRBV7-2
CASSLGWGGEAFF